Below are 11 T cell receptor beta chains sequenced from a single sample in a study of shared T cell receptors in the human thymus. TCRdb's table, derived via immunoSEQ multiplex PCR, lists solely in-frame clones and lacks some. The sample lists 500,000 to 750,000 clones, around nine tenths occurring once. This sample was also put to use in a study of human thymus T cells.

The sample consisted of thymocytes. These receptors all stem from a boy less than two years old with a congenital heart defect.

The chain has TRBV11-2 and TRBJ2-1; TRBD2 agrees at 10 bases. This CDR3 is built from 15 residues. CDR1 and CDR2 (germline): SGHAT, FQNNGV. The ends lost 2 bases at V and 2 bases at J; junction bases unmatched: 0. The CDR3 sequence: CASSLTSGTYNEQFF. The CDR3, as DNA: TGTGCCAGCAGCTTAACTAGCGGGACCTACAATGAGCAGTTCTTC.

The chain couples TRBV25-1 to TRBJ1-1; weak D call: TRBD1 (6 bases). The CDR3 totals 15 residues. Germline V lookup: CDR1 MGHDK, CDR2 SYGVNS. Trimming took off 6 bases at V and 2 bases at J, with 16 bases between the two ends. The CDR3 region has the DNA TGTGCCAGCAGCAAAGGGGCAGGGGCTAACACTGAAGCTTTCTTT. It yields the protein CASSKGAGANTEAFF.

The CDR3 loop is CASSLAGGTDTQYF. As DNA, the CDR3 is TGTGCCAGCAGTTTAGCGGGAGGGACAGATACGCAGTATTTT. V is TRBV6-1 and J is TRBJ2-3; 11 bases line up with TRBD2. The V segment lost 5 bases and the J segment 3 bases; nucleotides outside the gene matches: 1. The CDR3 contains 14 residues. Germline CDR1 MNHNS, CDR2 SASEGT.

In its sample, this clone was seen once. The genes are TRBV7-2 and TRBJ2-3, with TRBD2 as a possible D gene (6 bases). Deletions cut 5 bases from V and 2 bases from J, with 17 bases between. The CDR3 runs 16 residues. Germline CDR1 SGHTA, CDR2 FQGNSA. CDR3 sequence reads: CASSHGGAGNTDTQYF. The CDR3 bases are TGTGCCAGCAGCCACGGGGGAGCGGGTAACACAGATACGCAGTATTTT. The full variable domain, rest sourced from reference TRBV7-2 and TRBJ2-3, is GAGVSQSPSNKVTEKGKDVELRCDPISGHTALYWYRQSLGQGLEFLIYFQGNSAPDKSGLPSDRFSAERTGGSVSTLTIQRTQQEDSAVYLCASSHGGAGNTDTQYFGPGTRLTVL.

This clone was recorded only once. The chain couples TRBV5-6 to TRBJ1-6; D perhaps matches TRBD1 (5 bases). Germline V gene data show CDR1 as SGHDT and CDR2 as YYEEEE. Trimming cost V 1 base and J 6 bases, with 11 bases left between them. The CDR3 consists of 15 residues. This chain's CDR3 is CASSLRGWGNSPLHF. CDR3 coding DNA: TGTGCCAGCAGCTTGAGGGGATGGGGTAATTCACCCCTCCACTTT.

This clone came up once. The chain combines TRBV5-4 with TRBJ2-1; weak D call: TRBD2 (6 bases). The CDR3 covers 14 residues. The germline gives CDR1 SGHNT, CDR2 YYREEE (reference sequence). V lost 4 bases and J 2 bases, leaving 10 bases between the germline ends. The CDR3 DNA sequence: TGTGCCAGCAGCGCGGAGGGCACCTACAATGAGCAGTTCTTC. Translation: CASSAEGTYNEQFF.

The CDR3 bases are TGTGCTAGTGGTTTTCAGGCTCCCGGGACTAGAGGGTACGAGCAGTACTTC. Translation: CASGFQAPGTRGYEQYF. This chain joins TRBV12-5 and TRBJ2-7; 8 bases match TRBD2. The CDR3 has 17 amino acids. Germline values: CDR1 LGHNT, CDR2 FRNRAP. V lost 3 bases to trimming and J lost 4 bases; unmatched junction nucleotides: 14.

The CDR3 is CATSRDGGTSGPTQFF. In DNA, the CDR3 is TGTGCCACCAGCAGAGATGGGGGGACTAGCGGCCCCACGCAGTTCTTC. This chain connects TRBV15 to TRBJ2-1, with 11 positions matching TRBD2. This CDR3 has 16 amino acids. Germline trimming cut 0 bases from V and 12 bases from J; bases unmatched to any gene: 10. CDR1 is LNHNV, CDR2 YYDKDF, per germline (reference sequence).

This clone was counted a few times. The V gene is TRBV6-5, the J gene TRBJ2-6; the match to TRBD1 covers 10 bases. This CDR3 has 15 amino acids. Germline CDR1 is MNHEY and CDR2 is SVGAGI. J gave up 2 bases and V 6 bases, and 1 base lay outside the gene matches. The CDR3 nucleotides are TGTGCCAGCAGGACAGGGGGCGCTGGGGCCAACGTCCTGACTTTC. This encodes CASRTGGAGANVLTF.

The rearrangement joins TRBV10-3 to TRBJ1-2; a weak D match, TRBD1 (5 bases). The V end lost 6 bases, the J end lost 7 bases, and 18 bases lay between the germline ends. This CDR3 spans 14 amino acids. Germline CDR1 and CDR2: ENHRY and SYGVKD. The DNA for the CDR3 is TGTGCCATCAGCGCATTGTTGGGGCTGTGTGGCTACACCTTC. Protein product: CAISALLGLCGYTF.

The CDR3 reads CASSPYSAGQETQYF. CDR3 nucleotides: TGTGCCAGCAGCCCCTACTCAGCGGGCCAAGAGACCCAGTACTTC. V is TRBV7-2 and J is TRBJ2-5; D perhaps matches TRBD2 (6 bases). V lost 5 bases and J lost 1, with 14 bases in between. The CDR3 has 15 residues. Germline loops: CDR1 SGHTA, CDR2 FQGNSA.